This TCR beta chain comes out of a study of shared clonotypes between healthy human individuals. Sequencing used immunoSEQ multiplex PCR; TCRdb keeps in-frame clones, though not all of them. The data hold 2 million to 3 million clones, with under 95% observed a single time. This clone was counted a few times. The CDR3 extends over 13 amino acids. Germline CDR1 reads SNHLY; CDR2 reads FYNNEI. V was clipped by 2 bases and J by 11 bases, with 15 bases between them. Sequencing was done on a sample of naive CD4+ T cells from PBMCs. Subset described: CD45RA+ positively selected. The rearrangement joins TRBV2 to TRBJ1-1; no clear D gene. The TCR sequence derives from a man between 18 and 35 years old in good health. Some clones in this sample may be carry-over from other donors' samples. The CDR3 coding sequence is TGTGCCAGCAGTGAACAGGCTGGGTCGGGGGCTTTCTTT. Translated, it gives CASSEQAGSGAFF.